The clone carrying this T cell receptor (beta chain) occurred many times. Its antigen is unidentified. These data belong to a study of T-cell reconstitution after alpha-beta-depleted transplantation in children. Whole-study results and caveats: Among T cells one year after transplant, newly produced cells accounted for most counts and diversity. Some patients showed high day-60 TCRbeta diversity, which derived from surviving recipient T cells and thymic progenitors. Approximately two months post-transplant, alpha-beta T cells reportedly originated from several hundred expanded graft clones.

CDR1 SEHNR and CDR2 FQNEAQ come from the germline V gene (reference sequence). The CDR3 has 12 amino acids. V was clipped by 5 bases and J by 6 bases, with 11 bases between them. Unique molecular identifiers were used to barcode this TCRbeta library. TCRdb ran MiXCR on the PCR reads and lists one entry per CDR3 protein. The table records over 25,000 distinct CDR3 sequences, roughly 6.5% of them present only once. The specimen comprised peripheral blood, sampled 60 days after TCRalphabeta/CD19-depleted stem cell transplant. V gene TRBV7-9 combines with J gene TRBJ2-7, with unresolved D. The receptor was isolated from a child under three years old who had a stem cell transplant for acute myeloid leukemia, so the T cells may come from the graft donor. CDR3 sequence reads: CASSRSPSEQYF. The CDR3 coding sequence is TGTGCCAGCAGCCGGTCACCCTCCGAGCAGTACTTC.